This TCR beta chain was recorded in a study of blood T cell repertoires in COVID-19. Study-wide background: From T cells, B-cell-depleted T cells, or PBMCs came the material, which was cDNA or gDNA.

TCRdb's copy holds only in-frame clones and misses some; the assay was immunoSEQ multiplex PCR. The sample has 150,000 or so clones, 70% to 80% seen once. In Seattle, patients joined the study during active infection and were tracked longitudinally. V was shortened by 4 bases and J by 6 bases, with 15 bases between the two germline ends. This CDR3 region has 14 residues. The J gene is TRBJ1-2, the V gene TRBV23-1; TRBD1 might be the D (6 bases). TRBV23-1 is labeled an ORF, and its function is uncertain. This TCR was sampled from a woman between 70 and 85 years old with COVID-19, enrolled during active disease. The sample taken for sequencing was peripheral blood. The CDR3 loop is CASSRKGEEDGYTF. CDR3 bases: TGCGCCAGCAGTCGGAAGGGGGAAGAGGATGGCTACACCTTC.